The clone carrying this T cell receptor (beta chain) was found once. The source material, RNA transcripts, was used to amplify TCR beta CDR3 regions. First-round RT-PCR with HTBI primers amplified the TCR CDR3 region. TCRdb itself ran the multiplex PCR reads through MiXCR, one entry per CDR3 protein. The sample records around 700,000 distinct CDR3 sequences, roughly a third being singletons. The authors deemed Graves' hyperthyroidism stable absent ophthalmopathy progression within 18 months. Exclusion of a patient resulted from uncontrolled infection, other autoimmune disease, pregnancy or lactation. The diagnoses drew upon clinical symptoms, serum thyroxine and TRAb, thyroid ultrasound and orbital computed tomography. Germline values: CDR1 WNHNN, CDR2 SYGVQD (reference sequence). Trimming shortened V by 6 bases and J by 7 bases, and 19 bases separated the two germline ends. The CDR3 has 14 amino acids.

The sample comes from a study of T cells in Graves' hyperthyroidism and ophthalmopathy. This TCR came from a middle-aged woman with Graves' hyperthyroidism. The material sequenced was blood. The chain is built from TRBV10-1 and TRBJ2-7; D perhaps matches TRBD2 (5 bases). The chain's CDR3 is CASSLASSYNEQYF. As DNA, the CDR3 is TGCGCCAGCAGCCTAGCTTCCTCCTACAATGAGCAGTACTTC.